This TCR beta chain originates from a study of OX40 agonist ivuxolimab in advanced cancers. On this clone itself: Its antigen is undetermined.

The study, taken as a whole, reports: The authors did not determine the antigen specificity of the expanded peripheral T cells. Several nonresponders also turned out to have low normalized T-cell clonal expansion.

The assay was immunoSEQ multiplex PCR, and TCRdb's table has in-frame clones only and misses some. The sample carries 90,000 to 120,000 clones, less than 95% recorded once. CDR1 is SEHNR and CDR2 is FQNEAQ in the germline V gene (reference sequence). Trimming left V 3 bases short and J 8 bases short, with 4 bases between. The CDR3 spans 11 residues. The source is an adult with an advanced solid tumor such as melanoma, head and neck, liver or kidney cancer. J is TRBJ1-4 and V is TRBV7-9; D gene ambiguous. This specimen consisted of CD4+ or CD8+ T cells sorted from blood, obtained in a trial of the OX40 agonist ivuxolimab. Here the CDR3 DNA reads TGTGCCAGCAGCTTTCGGGAAAAACTGTTTTTT. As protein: CASSFREKLFF.